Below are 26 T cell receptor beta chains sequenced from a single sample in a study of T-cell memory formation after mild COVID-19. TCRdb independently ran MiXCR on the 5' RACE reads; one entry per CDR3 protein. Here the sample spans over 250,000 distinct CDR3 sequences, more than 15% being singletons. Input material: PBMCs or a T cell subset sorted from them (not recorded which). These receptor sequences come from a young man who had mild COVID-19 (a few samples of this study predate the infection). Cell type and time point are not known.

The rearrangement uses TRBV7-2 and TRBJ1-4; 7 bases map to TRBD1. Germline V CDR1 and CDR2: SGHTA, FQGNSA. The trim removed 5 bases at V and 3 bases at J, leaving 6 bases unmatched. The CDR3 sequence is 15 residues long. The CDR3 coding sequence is TGTGCCAGCAGCCCGAAAACAGGGGCTAATGAAAAACTGTTTTTT. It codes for CASSPKTGANEKLFF.

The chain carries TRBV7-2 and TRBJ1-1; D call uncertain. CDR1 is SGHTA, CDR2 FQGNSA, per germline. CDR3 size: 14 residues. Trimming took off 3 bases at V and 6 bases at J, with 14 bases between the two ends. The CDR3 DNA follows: TGTGCCAGCAGCTTTGCCCGGGGAGCCTCTGAAGCTTTCTTT. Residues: CASSFARGASEAFF.

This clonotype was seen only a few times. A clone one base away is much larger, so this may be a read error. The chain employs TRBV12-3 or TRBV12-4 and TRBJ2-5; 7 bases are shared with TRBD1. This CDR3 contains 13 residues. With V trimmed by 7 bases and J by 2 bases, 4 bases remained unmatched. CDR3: CASNLGQQETQYF. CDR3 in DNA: TGTGCCAGCAACTTGGGACAGCAAGAGACCCAGTACTTC.

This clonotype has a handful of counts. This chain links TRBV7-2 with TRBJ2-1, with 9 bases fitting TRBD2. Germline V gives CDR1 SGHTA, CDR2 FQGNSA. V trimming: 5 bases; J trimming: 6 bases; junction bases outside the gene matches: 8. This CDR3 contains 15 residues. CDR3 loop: CASSITGTSPNEQFF. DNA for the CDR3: TGTGCCAGCAGCATCACCGGGACTAGCCCCAATGAGCAGTTCTTC.

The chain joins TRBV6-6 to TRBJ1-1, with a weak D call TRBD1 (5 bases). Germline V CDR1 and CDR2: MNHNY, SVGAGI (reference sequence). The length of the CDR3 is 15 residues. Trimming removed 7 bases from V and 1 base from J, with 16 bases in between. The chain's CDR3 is CASKGLGARNTEAFF. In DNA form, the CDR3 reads TGTGCCAGCAAGGGGCTTGGGGCGCGGAACACTGAAGCTTTCTTT.

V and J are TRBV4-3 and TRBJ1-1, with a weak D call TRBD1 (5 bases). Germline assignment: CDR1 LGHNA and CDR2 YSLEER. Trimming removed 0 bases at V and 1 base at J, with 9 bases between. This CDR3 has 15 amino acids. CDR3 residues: CASSQDIQGNTEAFF. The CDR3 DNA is TGCGCCAGCAGCCAAGATATCCAGGGGAACACTGAAGCTTTCTTT.

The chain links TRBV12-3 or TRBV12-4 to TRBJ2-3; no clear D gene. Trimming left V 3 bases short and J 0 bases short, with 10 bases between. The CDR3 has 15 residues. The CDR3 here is CASSFMAPSTDTQYF. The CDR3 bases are TGTGCCAGCAGTTTCATGGCACCTAGCACAGATACGCAGTATTTT.

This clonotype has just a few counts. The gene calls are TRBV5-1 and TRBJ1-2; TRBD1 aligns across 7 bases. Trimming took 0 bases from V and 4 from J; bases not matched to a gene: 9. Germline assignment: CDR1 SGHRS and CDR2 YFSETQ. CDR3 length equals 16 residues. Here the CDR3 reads CASSLGQGYGGYGYTF. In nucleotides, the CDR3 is TGCGCCAGCAGCTTGGGACAGGGTTATGGTGGCTATGGCTACACCTTC. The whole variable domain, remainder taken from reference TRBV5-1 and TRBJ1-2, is KAGVTQTPRYLIKTRGQQVTLSCSPISGHRSVSWYQQTPGQGLQFLFEYFSETQRNKGNFPGRFSGRQFSNSRSEMNVSTLELGDSALYLCASSLGQGYGGYGYTFGSGTRLTVV.

Here the CDR3 reads CATSDPGQFQAFF. The CDR3 DNA follows: TGTGCCACCAGTGACCCAGGACAGTTTCAAGCTTTCTTT. The chain links TRBV24-1 to TRBJ1-1, with TRBD1 as a possible D gene (6 bases). From germline, CDR1 is KGHDR and CDR2 SFDVKD. There are 13 residues in the CDR3. V lost 4 bases, J lost 9 bases, and 14 bases lay in between.

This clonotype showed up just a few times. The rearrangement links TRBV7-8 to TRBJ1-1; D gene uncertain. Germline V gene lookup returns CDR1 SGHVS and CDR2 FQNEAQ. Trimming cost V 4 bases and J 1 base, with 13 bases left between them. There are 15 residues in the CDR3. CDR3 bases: TGTGCCAGCAGCTCGCCGGTTGACTGGAACACTGAAGCTTTCTTT. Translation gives CASSSPVDWNTEAFF.

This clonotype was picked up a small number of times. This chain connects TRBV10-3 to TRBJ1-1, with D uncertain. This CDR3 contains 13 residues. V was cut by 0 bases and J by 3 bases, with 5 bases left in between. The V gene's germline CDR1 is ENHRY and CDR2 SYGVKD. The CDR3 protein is CAISESRDTEAFF. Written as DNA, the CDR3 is TGTGCCATCAGTGAGTCGCGGGACACTGAAGCTTTCTTT.

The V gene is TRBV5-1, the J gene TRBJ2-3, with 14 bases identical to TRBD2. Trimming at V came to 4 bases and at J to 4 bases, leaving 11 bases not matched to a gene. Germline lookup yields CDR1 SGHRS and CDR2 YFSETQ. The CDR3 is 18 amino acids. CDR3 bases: TGCGCCAGCAGCCAAGAGGGACTAGCGGGGGTCAAACCAGATACGCAGTATTTT. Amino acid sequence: CASSQEGLAGVKPDTQYF.

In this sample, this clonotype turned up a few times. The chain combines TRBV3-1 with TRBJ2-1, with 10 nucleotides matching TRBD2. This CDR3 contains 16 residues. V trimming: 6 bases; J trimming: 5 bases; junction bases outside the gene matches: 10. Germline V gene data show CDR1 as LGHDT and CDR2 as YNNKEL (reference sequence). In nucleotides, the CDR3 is TGTGCCAGCAGAAACAGCGGGGGGGCACCCCACAATGAGCAGTTCTTC. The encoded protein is CASRNSGGAPHNEQFF.

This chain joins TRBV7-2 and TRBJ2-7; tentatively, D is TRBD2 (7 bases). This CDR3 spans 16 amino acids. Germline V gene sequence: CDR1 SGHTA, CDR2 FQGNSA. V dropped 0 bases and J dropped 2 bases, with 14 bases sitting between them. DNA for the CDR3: TGTGCCAGCAGCTTAGCGCTAGGGGGGGCAACCTACGAGCAGTACTTC. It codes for CASSLALGGATYEQYF.

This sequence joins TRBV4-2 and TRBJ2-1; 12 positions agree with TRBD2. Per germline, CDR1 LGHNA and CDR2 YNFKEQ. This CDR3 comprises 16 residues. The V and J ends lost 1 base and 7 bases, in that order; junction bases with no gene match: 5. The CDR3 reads CASSQGRLAGANEQFF. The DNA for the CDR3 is TGTGCCAGCAGCCAAGGTCGACTAGCGGGGGCTAATGAGCAGTTCTTC.

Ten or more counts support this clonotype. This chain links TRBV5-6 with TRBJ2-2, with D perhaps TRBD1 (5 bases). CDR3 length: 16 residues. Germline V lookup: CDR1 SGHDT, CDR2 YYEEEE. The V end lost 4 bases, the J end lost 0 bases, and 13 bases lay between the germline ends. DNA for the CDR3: TGTGCCAGCAGCCTGACAGAGCCCGCGAACACCGGGGAGCTGTTTTTT. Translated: CASSLTEPANTGELFF.

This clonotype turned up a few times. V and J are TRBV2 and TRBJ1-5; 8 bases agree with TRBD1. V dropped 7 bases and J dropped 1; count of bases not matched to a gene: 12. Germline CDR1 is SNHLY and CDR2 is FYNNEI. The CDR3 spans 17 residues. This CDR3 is CASKKDRVAVSNQPQHF. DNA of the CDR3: TGTGCCAGCAAGAAGGACAGGGTAGCCGTCAGCAATCAGCCCCAGCATTTT.

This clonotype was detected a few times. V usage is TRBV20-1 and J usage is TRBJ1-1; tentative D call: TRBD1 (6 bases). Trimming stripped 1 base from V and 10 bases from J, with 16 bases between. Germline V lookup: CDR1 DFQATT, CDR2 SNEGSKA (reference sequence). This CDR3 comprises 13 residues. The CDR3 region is CSARVAGGGVAFF. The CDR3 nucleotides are TGCAGTGCTAGAGTTGCTGGGGGCGGGGTAGCTTTCTTT.

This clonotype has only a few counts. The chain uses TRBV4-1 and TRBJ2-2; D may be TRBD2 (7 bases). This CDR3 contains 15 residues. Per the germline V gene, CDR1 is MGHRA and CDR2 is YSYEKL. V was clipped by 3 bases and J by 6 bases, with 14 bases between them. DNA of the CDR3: TGCGCCAGCAGCCAGACCGGGGGGCCCCCCGGGGAGCTGTTTTTT. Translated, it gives CASSQTGGPPGELFF.

CDR3 in amino acids: CASSSWRGVVQFF. In nucleotides, the CDR3 is TGTGCCAGCAGCTCCTGGCGGGGGGTAGTGCAGTTCTTC. V gene TRBV11-1 combines with J gene TRBJ2-1, with TRBD2 matching 8 bases. CDR1 and CDR2 from the germline V gene are SGHAT and FQDESV (reference sequence). The CDR3 is 13 residues long. The trim removed 4 bases at V and 12 bases at J, leaving 8 bases unmatched.

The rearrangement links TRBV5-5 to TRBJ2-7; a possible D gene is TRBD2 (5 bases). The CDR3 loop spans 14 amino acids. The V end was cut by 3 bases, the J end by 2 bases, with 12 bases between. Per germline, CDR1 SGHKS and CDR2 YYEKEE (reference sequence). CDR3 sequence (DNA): TGTGCCAGCAGCTATCCCGGGGAAACCTACGAGCAGTACTTC. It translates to CASSYPGETYEQYF. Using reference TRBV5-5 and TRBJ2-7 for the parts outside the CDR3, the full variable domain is DAGVTQSPTHLIKTRGQQVTLRCSPISGHKSVSWYQQVLGQGPQFIFQYYEKEERGRGNFPDRFSARQFPNYSSELNVNALLLGDSALYLCASSYPGETYEQYFGPGTRLTVT.

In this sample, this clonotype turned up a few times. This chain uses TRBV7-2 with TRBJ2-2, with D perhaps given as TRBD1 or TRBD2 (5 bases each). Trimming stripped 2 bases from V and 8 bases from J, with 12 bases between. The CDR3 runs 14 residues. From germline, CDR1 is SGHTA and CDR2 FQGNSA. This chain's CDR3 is CASSLNSGPGELFF. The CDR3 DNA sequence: TGTGCCAGCAGCTTAAATTCGGGGCCTGGGGAGCTGTTTTTT.

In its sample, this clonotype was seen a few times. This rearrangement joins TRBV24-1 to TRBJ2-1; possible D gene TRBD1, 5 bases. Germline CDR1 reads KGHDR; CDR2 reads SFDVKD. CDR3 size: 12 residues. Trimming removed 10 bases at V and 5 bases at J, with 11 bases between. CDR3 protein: CATEDRNNEQFF. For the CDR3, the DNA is TGTGCCACTGAAGACAGAAACAATGAGCAGTTCTTC.

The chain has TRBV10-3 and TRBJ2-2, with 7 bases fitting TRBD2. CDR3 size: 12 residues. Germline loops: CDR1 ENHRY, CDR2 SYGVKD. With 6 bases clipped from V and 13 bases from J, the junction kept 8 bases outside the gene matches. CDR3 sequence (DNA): TGTGCCATCAGCCCCCCGGGGGAGGGGCTGTTTTTT. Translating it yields CAISPPGEGLFF.

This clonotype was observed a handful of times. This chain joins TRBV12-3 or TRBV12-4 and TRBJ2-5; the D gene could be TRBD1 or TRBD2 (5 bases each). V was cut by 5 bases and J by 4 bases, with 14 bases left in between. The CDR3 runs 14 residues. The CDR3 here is CASSLLVGRETQYF. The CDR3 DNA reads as TGTGCCAGCAGTCTACTAGTGGGGCGAGAGACCCAGTACTTC.

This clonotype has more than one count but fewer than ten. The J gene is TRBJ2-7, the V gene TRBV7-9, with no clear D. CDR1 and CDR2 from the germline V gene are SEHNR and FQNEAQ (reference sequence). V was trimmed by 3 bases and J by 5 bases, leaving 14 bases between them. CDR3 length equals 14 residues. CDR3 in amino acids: CASSLVGFIDEQYF. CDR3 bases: TGTGCCAGCAGCTTGGTAGGGTTCATTGACGAGCAGTACTTC. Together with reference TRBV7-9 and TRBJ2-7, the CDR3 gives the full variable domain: DTGVSQNPRHKITKRGQNVTFRCDPISEHNRLYWYRQTLGQGPEFLTYFQNEAQLEKSRLLSDRFSAERPKGSFSTLEIQRTEQGDSAMYLCASSLVGFIDEQYFGPGTRLTVT.